A single TCR beta chain is shown here with its context. According to the study, genomic DNA was the template for TCR beta VDJ and CDR3 profiling. Each CDR3 protein gets one entry after TCRdb re-called the reads with MiXCR. The profile shows around 180,000 distinct CDR3 sequences, about 64% of them singletons. This specimen comes from a study of CD8+CD57+ T cells in acquired aplastic anemia. The trim removed 6 bases at V and 7 bases at J, leaving 6 bases unmatched. This CDR3 has 14 residues. Per germline, CDR1 SGDLS and CDR2 YYNGEE. The specimen sequenced was sorted CD4+, CD8+, or CD8+CD57+ T cells (not recorded which) from PBMCs. The chain is built from TRBV9 and TRBJ1-6, with 8 bases lining up with TRBD1. This TCR was sampled from a human donor with severe aplastic anemia or a healthy control (not recorded which). The CDR3 DNA sequence: TGTGCCAGCACCCAGACAGGGGTGAATTCACCCCTCCACTTT. As protein: CASTQTGVNSPLHF.